The next 20 T cell receptor beta chains were all read from a single sample in a study of blood T cell repertoires in COVID-19. TCRdb's copy holds only in-frame clones and misses some; the assay was immunoSEQ multiplex PCR. The repertoire holds about 500,000 clones, with roughly 91% as singletons. Sequencing input: peripheral blood. These receptors all stem from a woman between 45 and 60 years old with COVID-19, enrolled during active disease.

The chain recombines TRBV7-9 with TRBJ2-2; perhaps TRBD2 as D (5 bases). V lost 7 bases to trimming and J lost 2 bases, with 20 bases between them. This CDR3 region has 17 residues. CDR1 SEHNR and CDR2 FQNEAQ come from the germline V gene (reference sequence). The CDR3 region is CASIEEELKYNTGELFF. DNA of the CDR3: TGTGCCAGCATCGAGGAGGAGTTAAAGTACAACACCGGGGAGCTGTTTTTT.

V gene TRBV5-1 combines with J gene TRBJ1-4; TRBD1 aligns across 9 bases. This CDR3 contains 15 residues. Germline values: CDR1 SGHRS, CDR2 YFSETQ. J was trimmed by 0 bases and V by 4 bases; bases with no gene match: 1. The CDR3 here is CASSRQGATNEKLFF. CDR3 DNA sequence: TGCGCCAGCAGCCGACAGGGGGCAACTAATGAAAAACTGTTTTTT.

This clone came up a few times. The chain carries TRBV6-1 and TRBJ2-4, with D perhaps TRBD1 (6 bases). The CDR3 has 13 amino acids. V lost 2 bases and J 6 bases, leaving 8 bases between the germline ends. CDR1 and CDR2 (germline): MNHNS, SASEGT. CDR3 residues: CASSEWTVNIQYF. The DNA of the CDR3 is TGTGCCAGCAGTGAATGGACAGTAAACATTCAGTACTTC.

This clone showed up many times. This chain uses TRBV2 with TRBJ1-1; the D gene is possibly TRBD1 (5 bases). Germline CDR1 and CDR2: SNHLY and FYNNEI. There are 17 residues in the CDR3. V was trimmed by 3 bases and J by 3 bases, leaving 20 bases between them. CDR3: CASSDNWIDSPDTEAFF. In nucleotides, the CDR3 is TGTGCCAGCAGTGATAATTGGATAGACAGCCCAGACACTGAAGCTTTCTTT.

The chain joins TRBV7-2 to TRBJ1-1; no clear D gene. V lost 2 bases and J lost 5, with 15 bases in between. Germline CDR1 reads SGHTA; CDR2 reads FQGNSA. This CDR3 comprises 15 residues. The CDR3 loop is CASSLSRVPGTEAFF. CDR3 nucleotides: TGTGCCAGCAGCTTAAGTCGGGTTCCGGGGACTGAAGCTTTCTTT.

The V call is TRBV6-1, the J call TRBJ2-7, with TRBD2 as a possible D gene (6 bases). This CDR3 is built from 16 residues. The germline CDR1 and CDR2 sequences are MNHNS and SASEGT. V dropped 0 bases and J dropped 6 bases, with 18 bases sitting between them. The CDR3 loop is CASSEAGTLFSGEQYF. CDR3 DNA sequence: TGTGCCAGCAGTGAAGCCGGGACTTTATTTTCGGGCGAGCAGTACTTC.

The chain is built from TRBV6-6 and TRBJ1-5; 7 bases are a match to TRBD1. V dropped 6 bases and J dropped 3; count of bases not matched to a gene: 2. The CDR3 is 13 amino acids. From germline, CDR1 is MNHNY and CDR2 SVGAGI (reference sequence). This CDR3 is CASRTGTNQPQHF. CDR3 nucleotide sequence: TGTGCCAGCAGGACAGGGACCAATCAGCCCCAGCATTTT.

V is TRBV30 and J is TRBJ1-6; the D gene is possibly TRBD1 (6 bases). The length of the CDR3 is 12 residues. Germline V lookup: CDR1 GTSNPN, CDR2 SVGIG (reference sequence). V dropped 8 bases and J dropped 13 bases, with 18 bases sitting between them. CDR3 in DNA: TGTGCCGGCCGGGACAAGAGGATGCCCCTCCACTTT. It is translated as CAGRDKRMPLHF.

This clone appeared a few times. The J gene is TRBJ1-2, the V gene TRBV29-1, with 7 bases matching TRBD1. Germline loops: CDR1 SQVTM, CDR2 ANQGSEA. V was pared by 7 bases and J by 4 bases, with 12 bases of the junction left unmatched. The CDR3 runs 14 residues. The CDR3 nucleotides read TGCAGCGCTAGGGACAGCGGGAGCAGCTATGGCTACACCTTC. Its translation: CSARDSGSSYGYTF.

The chain is built from TRBV19 and TRBJ2-3, with 10 nucleotides matching TRBD1. V lost 4 bases to trimming and J lost 0 bases; unmatched junction nucleotides: 4. From germline, CDR1 is LNHDA and CDR2 SQIVND (reference sequence). This CDR3 region has 16 residues. In DNA form, the CDR3 reads TGTGCCAGTAGTACTCGGGACAGGGGTAGCACAGATACGCAGTATTTT. Protein product: CASSTRDRGSTDTQYF. The full variable domain, its missing parts supplied by reference TRBV19 and TRBJ2-3, is DGGITQSPKYLFRKEGQNVTLSCEQNLNHDAMYWYRQDPGQGLRLIYYSQIVNDFQKGDIAEGYSVSREKKESFPLTVTSAQKNPTAFYLCASSTRDRGSTDTQYFGPGTRLTVL.

The rearrangement links TRBV5-1 to TRBJ1-1; maybe TRBD1 (6 bases). Germline V gene sequence: CDR1 SGHRS, CDR2 YFSETQ. Trimming removed 0 bases at V and 10 bases at J, with 22 bases between. The CDR3 extends over 16 amino acids. This CDR3 is CASSLANRDINSRAFF. Written as DNA, the CDR3 is TGCGCCAGCAGCTTGGCCAATCGGGACATTAACTCGCGAGCTTTCTTT.

This clone was observed a single time. The rearrangement joins TRBV20-1 to TRBJ2-1, with a tentative D call TRBD2 (6 bases). CDR1 and CDR2 (germline): DFQATT, SNEGSKA (reference sequence). This CDR3 region has 18 residues. The V end was cut by 3 bases, the J end by 6 bases, with 27 bases between. CDR3 DNA sequence: TGCAGTGCTAGTGGAGCCCCCCGGGACTGGGAACTACTCAATGAGCAGTTCTTC. This translates into CSASGAPRDWELLNEQFF.

The gene calls are TRBV4-1 and TRBJ2-1; TRBD2 matches 15 bases. The V gene's germline CDR1 is MGHRA and CDR2 YSYEKL. The CDR3 has 16 amino acids. The J segment lost 8 bases and the V segment lost 0 bases, leaving 2 bases of the junction unmatched. The CDR3 reads CASSQDRTSGGDEQFF. The CDR3 DNA follows: TGCGCCAGCAGCCAAGACAGGACTAGCGGGGGGGATGAGCAGTTCTTC.

This clone was counted a single time. V and J are TRBV11-2 and TRBJ1-1; D might be TRBD1 (6 bases). Trimming removed 4 bases at V and 5 bases at J, with 14 bases between. This CDR3 comprises 14 residues. Germline CDR1 and CDR2: SGHAT and FQNNGV. The CDR3 region is CASSYEDSKTEAFF. The DNA for the CDR3 is TGTGCCAGCAGCTACGAGGACAGCAAAACTGAAGCTTTCTTT. The full variable domain, with the rest looked up from reference TRBV11-2 and TRBJ1-1, is EAGVAQSPRYKIIEKRQSVAFWCNPISGHATLYWYQQILGQGPKLLIQFQNNGVVDDSQLPKDRFSAERLKGVDSTLKIQPAKLEDSAVYLCASSYEDSKTEAFFGQGTRLTVV.

The rearrangement links TRBV9 to TRBJ2-2; 7 nucleotides line up with TRBD1. The CDR3 has 15 amino acids. V dropped 3 bases and J dropped 4; count of bases not matched to a gene: 6. Germline CDR1 is SGDLS and CDR2 is YYNGEE. This chain's CDR3 is CASSAPTGSTGELFF. Here the CDR3 DNA reads TGTGCCAGCAGCGCCCCGACAGGGTCCACCGGGGAGCTGTTTTTT.

This clone has a single count. J is TRBJ1-4 and V is TRBV6-5, with 9 bases matching TRBD1. The length of the CDR3 is 14 residues. The V segment lost 6 bases and the J segment 6 bases; nucleotides outside the gene matches: 5. Germline lookup yields CDR1 MNHEY and CDR2 SVGAGI. CDR3 region: CASSRGQGHEKLFF. The CDR3 bases are TGTGCCAGCAGCCGGGGACAGGGTCATGAAAAACTGTTTTTT.

This chain uses TRBV2 with TRBJ1-2, with D maybe TRBD1 (6 bases). Looked up from germline, CDR1 is SNHLY and CDR2 is FYNNEI. This CDR3 is 14 amino acids long. Trimming cost V 8 bases and J 4 bases, with 17 bases left between them. CDR3 sequence reads: CASREGGTLYGYTF. The DNA for the CDR3 is TGTGCCAGCCGCGAGGGGGGGACACTCTATGGCTACACCTTC.

CDR3: CASRRGGNSPLHF. DNA for the CDR3: TGTGCCAGCCGACGAGGGGGCAATTCACCCCTCCACTTT. The rearrangement uses TRBV27 and TRBJ1-6; 7 bases align to TRBD1. Trimming at V came to 8 bases and at J to 7 bases, leaving 5 bases not matched to a gene. Germline V gives CDR1 MNHEY, CDR2 SMNVEV (reference sequence). The CDR3 sequence is 13 residues long.

A few counts support this clone. The chain links TRBV6-5 to TRBJ2-7; TRBD2 might be the D (5 bases). Germline CDR1 and CDR2: MNHEY and SVGAGI. V gave up 4 bases and J gave up 2 bases, with 9 bases separating them. The CDR3 extends over 13 amino acids. The CDR3 DNA is TGTGCCAGCAGTTTGGAGGCCGCCTACGAGCAGTACTTC. Protein product: CASSLEAAYEQYF.

The V call is TRBV28, the J call TRBJ2-7; D remains ambiguous. The V end lost 1 base, the J end lost 0 bases, and 10 bases lay between the germline ends. This CDR3 spans 15 amino acids. Germline-derived CDR1 and CDR2 are MDHEN and SYDVKM. For the CDR3, the DNA is TGTGCCAGCAGTTTATCAGTTTCTGTCTCCTACGAGCAGTACTTC. Amino acid sequence: CASSLSVSVSYEQYF. The full variable domain, in which reference TRBV28 and TRBJ2-7 provide the parts outside the CDR3, is DVKVTQSSRYLVKRTGEKVFLECVQDMDHENMFWYRQDPGLGLRLIYFSYDVKMKEKGDIPEGYSVSREKKERFSLILESASTNQTSMYLCASSLSVSVSYEQYFGPGTRLTVT.